The sequence of this T cell receptor (beta chain) was determined in a study of blood T cells in healthy people across ages. The authors ran a second PCR of roughly 6 to 12 cycles using a sample-barcoded 5' primer and a J-beta primer mix. TCRdb ran MiXCR on the 5' RACE reads and lists one entry per CDR3 protein. The sample includes 1.5 million or so distinct CDR3 sequences, approximately 40% of them seen just once. Per sample, no less than 5 micrograms of total RNA were extracted. This receptor was taken from a woman younger than 35 in good health. The sample comprised blood.

CDR3 nucleotides: TGTGCCAGCAGCCCCTCGAGCGGGAGACGCCCTGAGCAGTTCTTC. Translation gives CASSPSSGRRPEQFF. V is TRBV9 and J is TRBJ2-1, with 8 nucleotides matching TRBD2. The germline CDR1 and CDR2 sequences are SGDLS and YYNGEE. The CDR3 covers 15 residues. Trimming cost V 4 bases and J 9 bases; bases outside gene matches: 12.